What follows are 25 T cell receptor beta chains derived from one specimen sequenced in a study of T cell responses to AZD1222 COVID-19 vaccine. Profiling relied on immunoSEQ multiplex PCR, and the TCRdb table lists in-frame clones only, not all of them. The sample lists 100,000 to 150,000 clones; 94% were seen once. The source was peripheral blood, collected on day 0 of AZD1222 vaccination. These receptor sequences come from an adult in good health.

The rearrangement joins TRBV10-1 to TRBJ1-1; tentatively, D is TRBD1 (6 bases). Trimming removed 5 bases from V and 0 bases from J, with 13 bases in between. This CDR3 spans 15 amino acids. Germline-derived CDR1 and CDR2 are WNHNN and SYGVQD (reference sequence). The CDR3 DNA reads TGCGCCAGCAGTCGGGACACTAACATGAACACTGAAGCTTTCTTT. Translating gives CASSRDTNMNTEAFF.

The V call is TRBV3-1 (or the pseudogene TRBV3-2), the J call TRBJ1-6, with 7 positions matching TRBD1. The V gene end was trimmed by 0 bases and the J gene end by 6 bases; junction bases not matched to a gene: 8. Germline values: CDR1 LGHDT, CDR2 YNNKEL (reference sequence). The CDR3 runs 17 residues. CDR3 sequence: CASSQELWGQTNSPLHF. The DNA for the CDR3 is TGTGCCAGCAGCCAAGAGCTGTGGGGACAGACTAATTCACCCCTCCACTTT.

The gene calls are TRBV11-3 and TRBJ1-1; D ambiguous. This CDR3 has 13 residues. V lost 1 base, J lost 5 bases, and 8 bases lay in between. Germline CDR1 reads SGHNT; CDR2 reads YENEEA. The CDR3 bases are TGTGCCAGCAGCTTAGGGATGGGGACTGAAGCTTTCTTT. Its translation is CASSLGMGTEAFF.

This sequence joins TRBV18 and TRBJ1-2; D unclear. The V gene lost 3 bases and the J gene lost 1 base, with 15 bases spanning the gap. The CDR3 sequence is 16 residues long. Germline V gene data show CDR1 as KGHSH and CDR2 as LQKENI. DNA for the CDR3: TGTGCCAGCTCACCTCAAGGGCAGATTTTTAACTATGGCTACACCTTC. Its protein is CASSPQGQIFNYGYTF.

The V and J genes are TRBV6-1 and TRBJ1-3; D ambiguous. Germline CDR1 MNHNS, CDR2 SASEGT. Deletions cut 3 bases from V and 4 bases from J, with 7 bases between. The CDR3 runs 13 residues. The CDR3 DNA is TGTGCCAGCAGTGACCCCGCCGGAAACACCATATATTTT. Its protein is CASSDPAGNTIYF.

The chain uses TRBV10-3 and TRBJ1-2; 7 bases fit TRBD1. Per germline, CDR1 ENHRY and CDR2 SYGVKD. With 6 bases clipped from V and 4 bases from J, the junction kept 14 bases outside the gene matches. This CDR3 contains 16 residues. CDR3 protein: CAIRRQQGLGGYGYTF. The CDR3 region has the DNA TGTGCCATCAGACGTCAACAGGGGTTGGGGGGCTATGGCTACACCTTC.

This chain joins TRBV4-3 and TRBJ2-1; no clear D. CDR3 length: 16 residues. V lost 0 bases to trimming and J lost 3 bases, with 12 bases between them. CDR1 is LGHNA, CDR2 YSLEER, per germline. CDR3 nucleotide sequence: TGCGCCAGCAGCCAAGATCAAGCTCTCTACTACAATGAGCAGTTCTTC. Protein: CASSQDQALYYNEQFF.

The chain combines TRBV19 with TRBJ1-5; TRBD1 might be the D (5 bases). From germline, CDR1 is LNHDA and CDR2 SQIVND (reference sequence). V was trimmed by 2 bases and J by 3 bases, leaving 14 bases between them. This CDR3 region has 16 residues. This CDR3 reads CASSIPGQTLNQPQHF. The CDR3 bases are TGTGCCAGTAGTATACCTGGACAAACCCTCAATCAGCCCCAGCATTTT.

V and J are TRBV29-1 and TRBJ1-2; a weak D match, TRBD1 (6 bases). This CDR3 has 16 residues. The V gene's germline CDR1 is SQVTM and CDR2 ANQGSEA. V shed 4 bases and J shed 0 bases, with 18 bases lying between them. The CDR3, as DNA: TGCAGCGTTGTCTGGGCTCCGGGGGGCGCTAACTATGGCTACACCTTC. Translating gives CSVVWAPGGANYGYTF.

The rearrangement uses TRBV21-1 and TRBJ1-2; TRBD1, the D gene given by the table, was not confirmed from the DNA. TRBV21-1 is an annotated pseudogene. There are 17 residues in the CDR3. The CDR3 sequence is CASSKDGGGPSRYGYTF. In DNA form, the CDR3 reads TGTGCCAGCAGCAAAGATGGAGGGGGCCCCTCGAGGTATGGCTACACCTTC.

The V and J genes are TRBV15 and TRBJ2-7, with TRBD2 identical over 7 bases. Germline V lookup: CDR1 LNHNV, CDR2 YYDKDF (reference sequence). The V and J ends lost 1 base and 0 bases, in that order; junction bases with no gene match: 6. The CDR3 extends over 16 amino acids. DNA of the CDR3: TGTGCCACCAGCAGAGTGGAAGCGGGGAGCTCCTACGAGCAGTACTTC. This sequence encodes CATSRVEAGSSYEQYF.

Written as DNA, the CDR3 is TGCGCCAGCAGCTTGGAGGGCGGTACAGATACGCAGTATTTT. Translation gives CASSLEGGTDTQYF. The chain is built from TRBV5-1 and TRBJ2-3; D is unclear. The CDR3 spans 14 residues. The germline gives CDR1 SGHRS, CDR2 YFSETQ. Trimming took 0 bases from V and 3 from J, leaving 8 bases between them.

V gene TRBV28 combines with J gene TRBJ1-2; weak D call: TRBD1 (5 bases). Germline V CDR1 and CDR2: MDHEN, SYDVKM. This CDR3 has 13 amino acids. V lost 5 bases and J lost 4, with 11 bases in between. CDR3 sequence (DNA): TGTGCCAGCAGTCACCGGGACGGCTATGGCTACACCTTC. Translated, it gives CASSHRDGYGYTF.

This chain uses TRBV6-2 or TRBV6-3 with TRBJ2-1; D gene ambiguous. The V and J ends lost 4 bases and 8 bases respectively, with 9 bases between them. The CDR3 is made up of 12 amino acids. The germline CDR1 and CDR2 sequences are MNHEY and SVGEGT. In DNA, the CDR3 is TGTGCCAGCAGTTCCGAGAGCCATGAGCAGTTCTTC. Translation: CASSSESHEQFF.

The CDR3, as DNA: TGCGCCAGCAGCCAAGGGACGGACAGGGGGTACTACGAGCAGTACTTC. It translates to CASSQGTDRGYYEQYF. This sequence joins TRBV4-1 and TRBJ2-7; 10 bases map to TRBD1. Germline V gene sequence: CDR1 MGHRA, CDR2 YSYEKL. V trimming: 1 base; J trimming: 3 bases; junction bases outside the gene matches: 6. CDR3 length: 16 amino acids.

The chain links TRBV28 to TRBJ1-2; 10 bases line up with TRBD1. Germline trimming cut 2 bases from V and 3 bases from J; bases unmatched to any gene: 3. The CDR3 loop spans 15 amino acids. CDR1 and CDR2 (germline): MDHEN, SYDVKM. The CDR3 sequence is CASSLRTGGYYGYTF. The CDR3 DNA is TGTGCCAGCAGTTTAAGGACAGGGGGGTACTATGGCTACACCTTC.

V gene TRBV19 combines with J gene TRBJ1-2; TRBD1 aligns across 7 bases. Looked up from germline, CDR1 is LNHDA and CDR2 is SQIVND (reference sequence). The CDR3 has 15 residues. Losses at the gene ends were 1 base for V and 4 bases for J; bases not matched to a gene: 6. The CDR3 sequence: CASSIGQGRLYGYTF. The CDR3 bases are TGTGCCAGTAGTATAGGACAGGGCCGACTCTATGGCTACACCTTC.

This clone was picked up one time. J is TRBJ2-1 and V is TRBV5-6; D might be TRBD2 (7 bases). CDR3 length: 15 amino acids. Germline V gene data show CDR1 as SGHDT and CDR2 as YYEEEE. Trimming removed 0 bases at V and 4 bases at J, with 11 bases between. The CDR3 nucleotides read TGTGCCAGCAGCTTGGTGGGAGGGGGATACAATGAGCAGTTCTTC. Amino acid sequence: CASSLVGGGYNEQFF.

The chain employs TRBV2 and TRBJ1-1; D is ambiguous. Germline CDR1 reads SNHLY; CDR2 reads FYNNEI. The CDR3 is 14 residues long. The V end lost 4 bases, the J end lost 3 bases, and 12 bases lay between the germline ends. Here the CDR3 DNA reads TGTGCCAGCAGTGCGAGAGGGAGGGACACTGAAGCTTTCTTT. Translated, it gives CASSARGRDTEAFF.

The chain employs TRBV28 and TRBJ2-2, with 11 positions matching TRBD2. CDR3 length: 22 amino acids. The V gene's germline CDR1 is MDHEN and CDR2 SYDVKM. V lost 5 bases, J lost 0 bases, and 20 bases stayed unmatched. The CDR3 is CASSLRPGHVGSGGANTGELFF. The CDR3 DNA reads as TGTGCCAGCAGTCTTCGTCCGGGACATGTCGGTAGCGGGGGGGCGAACACCGGGGAGCTGTTTTTT.

The rearrangement links TRBV3-1 (or the pseudogene TRBV3-2) to TRBJ1-1, with TRBD1 matching over 10 bases. The CDR3 has 15 residues. Trimming removed 3 bases from V and 5 bases from J; junction bases left unmatched: 6. The germline V gene has CDR1 LGHDT and CDR2 YNNKEL (reference sequence). CDR3 protein: CASSHRDRGGTEAFF. The CDR3 nucleotides are TGTGCCAGCAGCCACCGGGACAGGGGAGGAACTGAAGCTTTCTTT.

The chain recombines TRBV10-1 with TRBJ2-7; weak D call: TRBD2 (6 bases). The CDR3 sequence is 15 residues long. V gave up 10 bases and J gave up 1 base, with 20 bases separating them. CDR1 is WNHNN, CDR2 SYGVQD, per germline (reference sequence). CDR3 region: CATLGEAGTSYEQYF. In DNA, the CDR3 is TGCGCCACCCTAGGGGAGGCCGGGACGTCCTACGAGCAGTACTTC.

The chain carries TRBV29-1 and TRBJ1-2; TRBD1 matches 9 bases. Germline assignment: CDR1 SQVTM and CDR2 ANQGSEA. Losses at the gene ends were 3 bases for V and 4 bases for J; bases not matched to a gene: 9. The CDR3 runs 15 residues. This chain's CDR3 is CSVDLRDREGYGYTF. The DNA of the CDR3 is TGCAGCGTTGACCTCCGGGACAGGGAGGGCTATGGCTACACCTTC.

The chain couples TRBV29-1 to TRBJ2-3; D not certain. Germline V CDR1 and CDR2: SQVTM, ANQGSEA. This CDR3 spans 14 amino acids. The V gene lost 2 bases and the J gene lost 0 bases, with 9 bases spanning the gap. The CDR3: CSVERRLSTDTQYF. The CDR3 coding sequence is TGCAGCGTTGAACGCAGGCTTAGCACAGATACGCAGTATTTT.

This clone was counted a single time. V and J are TRBV7-2 and TRBJ2-7, with TRBD1 identical over 7 bases. The CDR3 extends over 14 amino acids. Germline CDR1 is SGHTA and CDR2 is FQGNSA. After removal of 6 bases from V and 6 bases from J, the junction contained 11 bases not matched to a gene. The CDR3 DNA follows: TGTGCCAGCAGATCACCAGGTAGGGACAGCGAGCAGTACTTC. Translating it yields CASRSPGRDSEQYF.